This T cell receptor beta chain is from a study of T cell changes during pregnancy in multiple sclerosis. Produced via immunoSEQ multiplex PCR; TCRdb's table is partial and in-frame only. The repertoire includes thousands of clones, 80% of them detected once, and around 40% sits in the top ten. Germline assignment: CDR1 SGHDT and CDR2 YYEEEE. This CDR3 spans 14 amino acids. V was trimmed by 3 bases and J by 6 bases, leaving 13 bases between them. The TCR was taken from a female patient with multiple sclerosis, enrolled in a pregnancy study. Some clones in this sample may be carry-over from other donors' samples. Material: CD4+ T cells from PBMCs (not recorded whether the cells were cultured). The chain joins TRBV5-6 to TRBJ2-1; D possibly matches TRBD1 or TRBD2 (5 bases each). The CDR3 DNA reads TGTGCCAGCAGCTGGGGACGGACGTCCAATGAGCAGTTCTTC. This translates into CASSWGRTSNEQFF.